This T cell receptor beta chain stems from a study of CD8+ T cells in alopecia areata (dated by TCRdb to 2016 to 2019). With respect to the entire study: Treated patients were enrolled in an open-label pilot trial of oral tofacitinib, 5 to 10 mg twice daily, for moderate-to-severe alopecia areata. Tofacitinib was given for 6 to 18 months, followed by 6 months of follow-up off drug to assess delayed response and recurrence. The study used high-throughput TCRbeta sequencing to examine T cell clonal expansion in alopecia areata, in both the C3H/HeJ mouse model and human patients. Scalp tissue and sorted CD4+ and CD8+ peripheral blood T cells from patchy and totalis/universalis alopecia areata patients and from healthy controls were covered by human TCRbeta sequencing. Tofacitinib-treated patients had biopsies at baseline and at 4 and 24 weeks of treatment, with a later scalp biopsy in several patients. Scalp clonality was compared among normal scalp (n=4), patchy alopecia areata scalp (n=8), and alopecia totalis/universalis scalp (n=8). RNA was obtained with the PAXgene miRNA kit for fixed scalp, the miRNeasy kit for PBMCs, and the RNeasy kit for mouse skin. TCRbeta CDR3 regions were amplified by immunoSEQ multiplex PCR using 35 Vbeta forward and 13 Jbeta reverse primers. General findings and caveats noted by the study authors: Compared with mice, TCR sequences shared between patients were less clear, possibly partly because of HLA diversity across the patient population. Unlike mouse skin, which is dominated by gammadelta T cells, normal human skin has resident alphabeta T cells that are also sequenced, and this complicates analysis of the scalp TCR repertoire. Higher clonality and more expanded CD8+ clones were observed in lesional scalp than in normal scalp, particularly in alopecia totalis/universalis, a finding suggestive of antigenic drive.

Points on this clone: Its target antigen remains unknown. No per-base quality is available; no much larger clone lies one base away.

The time point label here, explained by the study, means: baseline before oral tofacitinib. Lesional scalp punch biopsies and peripheral blood were obtained from alopecia areata patients. After PBMCs were isolated by density centrifugation and stained for CD3, CD4 and CD8, a FACSAria was used to sort CD4+ and CD8+ T cells. Library preparation used the immunoSEQ multiplex PCR assay. RNA was extracted from all samples and reverse transcribed into cDNA, which served as template for TCR sequencing. First-strand cDNA was synthesized with SuperScript III using a 2:1 mix of oligo-dT and random hexamers. A synthetic immune receptor repertoire was used to measure amplification bias, and any remaining bias was corrected computationally. As for how the authors treated the data: Raw reads were preprocessed for error removal, and CDR3 was defined according to IMGT conventions as running from the conserved cysteine to phenylalanine. Clonality was computed as 1 minus the Shannon entropy, with the entropy normalized by log2 of the number of productive unique TCRs. Whether scalp clones were CD4 or CD8 was inferred by matching scalp TCRbeta sequences against CD4 and CD8 repertoires sorted from blood. The source is immuneACCESS, and TCRdb retained only in-frame sequences with V and J called. Part of the clones is not carried over; for the studies checked, unresolved V genes explain less than half of this, and the remainder is unexplained. D and trimming come from the DNA, and the V and J calls and clone size come from that table. The sample table records about 180,000 clones; roughly 66% of these occur just once. The top ten hold around 10% of the sample.

V is cut by 4 bases and J by 4 bases, and the space between the germline ends is 13 bases. CDR1 and CDR2, looked up from the germline V gene (reference sequence), are GTSNPN and SVGIG. Reading from cysteine to phenylalanine, the CDR3 counts 13 amino acids. The sequence is cut down to CDR3 DNA, 39 bases in frame from base 1. The sequenced sample was CD8+ T cells sorted from blood, obtained at week 0. The origin of this receptor is a human donor with alopecia areata. The chain was built from TRBV30 and TRBJ2-5; a weak D assignment points to TRBD1 (6 bases agree). The nucleotide sequence is TGTGCCTGGAACAGGGACGGCGGAGAGACCCAGTACTTC. Its amino acids are CAWNRDGGETQYF.